The rows below give T cell receptor beta chains drawn from one sample of a study of blood T cell repertoires in COVID-19. The method was immunoSEQ multiplex PCR; TCRdb's version includes in-frame clones alone and lacks a portion of them. The data hold nearly 100,000 clones, with 84% observed a single time. Sequencing input: peripheral blood. The receptors derive from a woman in her sixties or seventies with acute or convalescent COVID-19. CDR3s include the opening cysteine and the closing phenylalanine or tryptophan.

v_gene: TRBV11-2; CDR3aa: CASSELGRDSGNTIYF
v_gene: TRBV2; CDR3aa: CASSELGVDQPQHF
v_gene: TRBV7-2; CDR3aa: CASSEQLSTNEKLFF
v_gene: TRBV27; CDR3aa: CASSPGTGGALRTEAFF
v_gene: TRBV5-1; CDR3aa: CASSLDPYSYEQYF
v_gene: TRBV28; CDR3aa: CASSSREPLHF
v_gene: TRBV25-1; CDR3aa: CASSIRDRGGLNTEAFF
v_gene: TRBV23-1; CDR3aa: CASSQSRAGFHQPQHF
v_gene: TRBV5-1; CDR3aa: CASSLERLTEAFF
v_gene: TRBV15; CDR3aa: CATQHLGLAGADTQYF